The subject of this entry is one TCR beta chain. This entry comes from a study of blood T cell repertoires in COVID-19. Study overall: Specimens from acute and convalescent COVID-19 originated in the United States, Italy and Spain. PBMCs, B-cell-depleted T cells, or T cells were the source of the cDNA or gDNA that made up the material.

As originally analysed: It was from reference gene primer amplification that nucleated cell counts were estimated. The protocol was immunoSEQ multiplex PCR, while the TCRdb copy is restricted to in-frame clones and leaves out a portion. For V, J and clone size, that table is used; D and trimming come from the DNA. The repertoire has a few hundred thousand clones, 86% of them found once; the top ten carry approximately 2%. The junction had 6 bases not matched to a gene; V was cut back by 4 bases and J by 7 bases. CDR1 is MGHRA and CDR2 is YSYEKL in the germline V gene. This CDR3 is built from 14 residues.

Material for sequencing was peripheral blood. This rearrangement joins TRBV4-1 to TRBJ2-2, with 7 bases fitting TRBD1. The receptor comes from a woman aged 25-40 years who had recovered from COVID-19. CDR3 sequence reads: CASSPTGLNGELFF. DNA of the CDR3: TGCGCCAGCAGCCCGACAGGGCTGAACGGGGAGCTGTTTTTT.